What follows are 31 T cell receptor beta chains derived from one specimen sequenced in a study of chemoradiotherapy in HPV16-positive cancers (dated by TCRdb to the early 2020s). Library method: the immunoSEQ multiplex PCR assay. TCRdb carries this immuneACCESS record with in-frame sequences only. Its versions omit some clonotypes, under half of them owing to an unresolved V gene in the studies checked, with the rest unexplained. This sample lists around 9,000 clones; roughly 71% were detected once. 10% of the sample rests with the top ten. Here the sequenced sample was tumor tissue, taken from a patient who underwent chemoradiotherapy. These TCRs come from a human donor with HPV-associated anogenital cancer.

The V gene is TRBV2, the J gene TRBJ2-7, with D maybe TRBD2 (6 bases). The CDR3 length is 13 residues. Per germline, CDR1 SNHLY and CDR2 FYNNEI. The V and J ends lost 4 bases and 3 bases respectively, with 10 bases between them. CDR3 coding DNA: TGTGCCAGCAGTGCCCGCGGGAACTACGAGCAGTACTTC. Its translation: CASSARGNYEQYF.

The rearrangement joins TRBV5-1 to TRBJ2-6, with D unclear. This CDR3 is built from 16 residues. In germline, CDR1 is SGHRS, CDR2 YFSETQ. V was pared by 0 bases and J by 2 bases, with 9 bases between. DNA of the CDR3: TGCGCCAGCAGCTTGGAGGGTTCAGCTGGGGCCAACGTCCTGACTTTC. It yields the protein CASSLEGSAGANVLTF.

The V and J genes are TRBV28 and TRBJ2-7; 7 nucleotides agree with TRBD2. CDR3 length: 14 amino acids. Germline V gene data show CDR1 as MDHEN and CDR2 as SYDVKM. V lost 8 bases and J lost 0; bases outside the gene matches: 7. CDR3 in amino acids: CASLPGTNSYEQYF. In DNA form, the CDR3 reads TGTGCCAGCCTTCCCGGGACTAACTCCTACGAGCAGTACTTC.

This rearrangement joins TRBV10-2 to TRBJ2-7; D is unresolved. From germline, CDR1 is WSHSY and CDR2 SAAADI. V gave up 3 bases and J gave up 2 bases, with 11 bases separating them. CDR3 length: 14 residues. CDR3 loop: CASSEATGPYEQYF. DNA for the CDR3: TGCGCCAGCAGTGAAGCGACCGGTCCCTACGAGCAGTACTTC.

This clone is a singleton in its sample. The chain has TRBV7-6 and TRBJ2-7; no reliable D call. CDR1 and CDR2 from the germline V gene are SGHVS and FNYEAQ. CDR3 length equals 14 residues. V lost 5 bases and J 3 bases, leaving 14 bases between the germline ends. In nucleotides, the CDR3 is TGTGCCAGCAGCCCGCAGGTGGTGAACTACGAGCAGTACTTC. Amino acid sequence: CASSPQVVNYEQYF.

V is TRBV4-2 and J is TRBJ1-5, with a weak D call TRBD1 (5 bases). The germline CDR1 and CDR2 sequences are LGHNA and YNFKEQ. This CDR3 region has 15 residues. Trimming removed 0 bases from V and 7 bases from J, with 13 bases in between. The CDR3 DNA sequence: TGTGCCAGCAGCCAAGAGGAGAGGGCAGGGCAGCCCCAGCATTTT. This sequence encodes CASSQEERAGQPQHF.

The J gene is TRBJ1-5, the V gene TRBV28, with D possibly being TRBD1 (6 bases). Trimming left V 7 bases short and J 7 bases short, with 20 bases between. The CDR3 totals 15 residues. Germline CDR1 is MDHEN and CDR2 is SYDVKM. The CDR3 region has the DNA TGTGCCAGCACCCCACTTGGGGGGGCGAGGCAGCCCCAGCATTTT. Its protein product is CASTPLGGARQPQHF.

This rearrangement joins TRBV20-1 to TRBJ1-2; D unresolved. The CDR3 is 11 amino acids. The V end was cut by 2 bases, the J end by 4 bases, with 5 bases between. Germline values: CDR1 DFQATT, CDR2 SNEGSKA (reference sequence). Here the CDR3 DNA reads TGCAGTGCTAGACGGGCCTATGGCTACACCTTC. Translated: CSARRAYGYTF.

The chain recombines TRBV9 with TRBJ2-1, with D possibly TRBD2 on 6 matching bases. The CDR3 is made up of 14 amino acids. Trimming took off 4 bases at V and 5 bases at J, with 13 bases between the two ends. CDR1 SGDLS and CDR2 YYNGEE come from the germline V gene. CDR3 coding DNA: TGTGCCAGCAGCCTGGGGACTTCGCACAATGAGCAGTTCTTC. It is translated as CASSLGTSHNEQFF.

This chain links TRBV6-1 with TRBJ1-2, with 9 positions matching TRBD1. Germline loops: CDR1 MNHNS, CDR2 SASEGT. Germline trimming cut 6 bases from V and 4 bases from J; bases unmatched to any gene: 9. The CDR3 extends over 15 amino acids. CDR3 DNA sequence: TGTGCCAGCAGCCCCGGGACAGGGAAAGGCTATGGCTACACCTTC. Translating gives CASSPGTGKGYGYTF.

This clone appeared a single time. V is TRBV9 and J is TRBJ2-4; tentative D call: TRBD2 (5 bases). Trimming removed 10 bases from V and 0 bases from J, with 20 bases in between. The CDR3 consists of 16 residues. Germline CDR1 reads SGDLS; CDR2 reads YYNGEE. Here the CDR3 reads CAVPLSGNLAKNIQYF. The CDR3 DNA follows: TGTGCCGTCCCCCTTTCGGGGAACTTAGCCAAAAACATTCAGTACTTC.

The CDR3 coding sequence is TGTGCCTGGAAGTTGGGCCCACTCGCAGATACGCAGTATTTT. Protein product: CAWKLGPLADTQYF. The chain uses TRBV30 and TRBJ2-3, with D uncertain. CDR1 GTSNPN and CDR2 SVGIG come from the germline V gene (reference sequence). The germline V and J ends were trimmed by 4 bases and 4 bases, with 15 bases remaining between them. The CDR3 loop spans 14 amino acids.

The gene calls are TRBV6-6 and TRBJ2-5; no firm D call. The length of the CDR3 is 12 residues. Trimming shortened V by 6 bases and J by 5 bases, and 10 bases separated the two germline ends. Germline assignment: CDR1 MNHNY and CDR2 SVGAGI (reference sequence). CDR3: CASRGNGETQYF. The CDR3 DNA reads TGTGCCAGCAGGGGGAATGGGGAGACCCAGTACTTC.

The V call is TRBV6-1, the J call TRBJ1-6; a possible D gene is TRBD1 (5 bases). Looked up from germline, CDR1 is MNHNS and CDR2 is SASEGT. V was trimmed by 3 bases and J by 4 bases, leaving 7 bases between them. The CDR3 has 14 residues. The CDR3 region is CASSDRVYNSPLHF. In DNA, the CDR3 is TGTGCCAGCAGTGACAGGGTATATAATTCACCCCTCCACTTT.

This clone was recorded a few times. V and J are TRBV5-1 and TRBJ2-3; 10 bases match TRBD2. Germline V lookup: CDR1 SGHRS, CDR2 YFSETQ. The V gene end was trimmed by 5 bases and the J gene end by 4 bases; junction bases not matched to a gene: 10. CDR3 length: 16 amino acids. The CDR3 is CASSKSSGSGADTQYF. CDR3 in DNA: TGCGCCAGCAGTAAGTCTAGCGGGAGTGGTGCAGATACGCAGTATTTT.

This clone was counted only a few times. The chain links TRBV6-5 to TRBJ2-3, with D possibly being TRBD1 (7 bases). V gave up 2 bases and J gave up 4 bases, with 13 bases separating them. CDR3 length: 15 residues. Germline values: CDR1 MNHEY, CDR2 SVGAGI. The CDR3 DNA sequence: TGTGCCAGCAGTTACCGAGGAGGGGGCGCAGATACGCAGTATTTT. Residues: CASSYRGGGADTQYF.

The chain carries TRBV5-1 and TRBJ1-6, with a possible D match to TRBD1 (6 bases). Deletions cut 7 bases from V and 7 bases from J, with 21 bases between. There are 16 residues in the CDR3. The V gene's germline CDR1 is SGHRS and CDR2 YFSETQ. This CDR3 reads CASRYRVAGENSPLHF. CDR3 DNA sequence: TGCGCCAGCCGCTACAGGGTAGCGGGCGAAAATTCACCCCTCCACTTT.

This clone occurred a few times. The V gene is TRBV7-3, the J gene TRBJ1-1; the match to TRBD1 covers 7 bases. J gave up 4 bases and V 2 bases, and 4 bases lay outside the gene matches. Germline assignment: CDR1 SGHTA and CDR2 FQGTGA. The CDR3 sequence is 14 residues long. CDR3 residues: CASSLSAGGTEAFF. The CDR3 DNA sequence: TGTGCCAGCAGCTTATCAGCAGGGGGCACTGAAGCTTTCTTT.

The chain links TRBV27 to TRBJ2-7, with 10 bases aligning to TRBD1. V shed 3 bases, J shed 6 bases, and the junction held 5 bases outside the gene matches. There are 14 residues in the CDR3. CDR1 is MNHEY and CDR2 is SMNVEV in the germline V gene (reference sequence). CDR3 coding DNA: TGTGCCAGCAGTTTCCGGGACAGGGGTGGCGAGCAGTACTTC. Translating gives CASSFRDRGGEQYF.

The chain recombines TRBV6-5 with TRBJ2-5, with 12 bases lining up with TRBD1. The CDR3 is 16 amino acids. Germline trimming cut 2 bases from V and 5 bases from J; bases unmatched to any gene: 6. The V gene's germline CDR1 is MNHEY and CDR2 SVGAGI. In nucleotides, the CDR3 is TGTGCCAGCAGTTACACAACCGGGACAGGGGGCGAGACCCAGTACTTC. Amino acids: CASSYTTGTGGETQYF.

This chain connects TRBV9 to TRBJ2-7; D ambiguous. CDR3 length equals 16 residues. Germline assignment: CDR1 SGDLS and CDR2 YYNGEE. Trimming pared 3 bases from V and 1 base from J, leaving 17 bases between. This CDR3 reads CASSESEDGSSYEQYF. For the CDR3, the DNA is TGTGCCAGCAGCGAATCAGAGGACGGAAGTTCCTACGAGCAGTACTTC.

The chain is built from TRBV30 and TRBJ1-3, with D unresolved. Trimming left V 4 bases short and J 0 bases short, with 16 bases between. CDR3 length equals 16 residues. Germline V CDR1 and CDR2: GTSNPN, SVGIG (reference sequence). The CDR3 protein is CAWNGGQRVSGNTIYF. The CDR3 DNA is TGTGCCTGGAATGGAGGGCAGCGGGTCTCTGGAAACACCATATATTTT.

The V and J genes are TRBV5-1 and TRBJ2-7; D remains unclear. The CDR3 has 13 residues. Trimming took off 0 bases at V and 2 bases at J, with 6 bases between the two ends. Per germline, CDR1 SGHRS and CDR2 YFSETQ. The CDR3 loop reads CASSLVSAYEQYF. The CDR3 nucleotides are TGCGCCAGCAGCTTGGTCAGTGCCTACGAGCAGTACTTC.

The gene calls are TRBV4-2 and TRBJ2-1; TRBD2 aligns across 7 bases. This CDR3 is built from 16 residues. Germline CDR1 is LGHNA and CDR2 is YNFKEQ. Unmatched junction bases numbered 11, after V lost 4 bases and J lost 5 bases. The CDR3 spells CASSPVEASGHNEQFF. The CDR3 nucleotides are TGTGCCAGCAGCCCCGTTGAGGCTAGCGGCCACAATGAGCAGTTCTTC.

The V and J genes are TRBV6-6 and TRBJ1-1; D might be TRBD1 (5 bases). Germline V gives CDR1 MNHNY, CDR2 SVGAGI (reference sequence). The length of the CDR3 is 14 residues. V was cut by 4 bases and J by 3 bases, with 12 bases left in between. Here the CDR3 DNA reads TGTGCCAGCAGTTTCTGGGACGGACACACTGAAGCTTTCTTT. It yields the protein CASSFWDGHTEAFF.

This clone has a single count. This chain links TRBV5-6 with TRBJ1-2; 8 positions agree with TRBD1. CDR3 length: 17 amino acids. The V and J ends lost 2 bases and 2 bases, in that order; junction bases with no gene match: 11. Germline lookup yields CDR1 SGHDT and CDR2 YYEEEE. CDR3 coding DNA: TGTGCCAGCAGCTTCTCTTTGGGGACAGGAACGAACTATGGCTACACCTTC. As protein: CASSFSLGTGTNYGYTF.

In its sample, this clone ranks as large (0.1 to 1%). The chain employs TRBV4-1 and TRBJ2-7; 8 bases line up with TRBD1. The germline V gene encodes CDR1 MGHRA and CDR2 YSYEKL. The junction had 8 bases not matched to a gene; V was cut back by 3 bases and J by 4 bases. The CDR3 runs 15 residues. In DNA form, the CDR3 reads TGCGCCAGCAGCCACGGACAGGGAGAGGGATACGAGCAGTACTTC. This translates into CASSHGQGEGYEQYF.

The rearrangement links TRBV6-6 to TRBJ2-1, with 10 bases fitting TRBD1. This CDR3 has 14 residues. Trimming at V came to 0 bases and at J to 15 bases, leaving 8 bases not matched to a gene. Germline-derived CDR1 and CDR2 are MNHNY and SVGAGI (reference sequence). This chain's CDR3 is CASSYSETGGSRFF. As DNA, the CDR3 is TGTGCCAGCAGTTACTCTGAGACAGGGGGCTCAAGGTTCTTC.

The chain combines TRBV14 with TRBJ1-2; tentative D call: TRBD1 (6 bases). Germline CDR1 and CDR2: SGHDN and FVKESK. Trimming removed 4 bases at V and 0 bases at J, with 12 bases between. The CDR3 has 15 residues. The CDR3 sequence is CASSRGGRANYGYTF. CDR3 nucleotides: TGTGCCAGCAGCCGAGGGGGTCGGGCTAACTATGGCTACACCTTC.

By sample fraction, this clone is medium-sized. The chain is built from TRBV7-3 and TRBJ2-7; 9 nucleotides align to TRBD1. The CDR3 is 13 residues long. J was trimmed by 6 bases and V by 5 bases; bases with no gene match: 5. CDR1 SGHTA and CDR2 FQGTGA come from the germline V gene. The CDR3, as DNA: TGTGCCAGCAGCCGCGACAGGGGGGGCGAGCAGTACTTC. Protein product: CASSRDRGGEQYF. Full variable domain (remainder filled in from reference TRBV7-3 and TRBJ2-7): GAGVSQTPSNKVTEKGKYVELRCDPISGHTALYWYRQSLGQGPEFLIYFQGTGAADDSGLPNDRFFAVRPEGSVSTLKIQRTERGDSAVYLCASSRDRGGEQYFGPGTRLTVT.

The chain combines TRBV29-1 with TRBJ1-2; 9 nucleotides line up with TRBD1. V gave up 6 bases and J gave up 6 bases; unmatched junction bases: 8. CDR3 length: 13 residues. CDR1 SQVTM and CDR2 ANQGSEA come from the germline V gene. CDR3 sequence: CSVNPRDRDGYTF. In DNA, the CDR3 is TGCAGCGTCAACCCTCGGGACAGGGATGGCTACACCTTC.